The clone carrying this T cell receptor (beta chain) showed up just a few times. This entry belongs to a study of blood T cell repertoires in COVID-19. Looking at the study overall: Samples came from the United States, Italy and Spain, spanning acute and convalescent COVID-19. From T cells, B-cell-depleted T cells, or PBMCs came the material, which was cDNA or gDNA.

The germline V and J ends were trimmed by 0 bases and 1 base, with 11 bases remaining between them. Germline V CDR1 and CDR2: SGHRS, YFSETQ. This CDR3 is 15 amino acids long. In the authors' methods: Amplification of reference gene primers was used by the study to estimate nucleated cell counts. Profiling relied on immunoSEQ multiplex PCR, and the TCRdb table lists in-frame clones only, not all of them. The V and J calls and clone size were taken over from that table, and D and trimming were inferred from the DNA. Among about 140,000 clones listed, 80% to 85% were seen once. The J gene is TRBJ2-7, the V gene TRBV5-1; perhaps TRBD1 as D (5 bases). The source material was peripheral blood. The receptor comes from a human donor in a cohort sampled during active COVID-19. The CDR3 loop is CASSLDVQGSYEQYF. CDR3 nucleotides: TGCGCCAGCAGCTTGGATGTGCAGGGTTCCTACGAGCAGTACTTC.